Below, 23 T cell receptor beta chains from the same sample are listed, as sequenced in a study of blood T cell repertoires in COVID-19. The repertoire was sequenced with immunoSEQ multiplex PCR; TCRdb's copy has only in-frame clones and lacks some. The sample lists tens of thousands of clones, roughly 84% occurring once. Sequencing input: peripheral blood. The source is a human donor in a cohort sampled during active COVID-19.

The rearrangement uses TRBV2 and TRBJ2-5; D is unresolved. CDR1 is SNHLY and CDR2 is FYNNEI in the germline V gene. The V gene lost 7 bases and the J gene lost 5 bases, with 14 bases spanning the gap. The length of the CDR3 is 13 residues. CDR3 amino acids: CASMADTRETQYF. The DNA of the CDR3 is TGTGCCAGCATGGCGGATACAAGGGAGACCCAGTACTTC.

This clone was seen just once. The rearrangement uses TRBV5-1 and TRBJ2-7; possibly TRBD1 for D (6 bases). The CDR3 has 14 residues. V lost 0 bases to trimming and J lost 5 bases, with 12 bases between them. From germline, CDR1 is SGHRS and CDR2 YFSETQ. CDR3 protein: CASSLDRALNEQYF. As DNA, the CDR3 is TGCGCCAGCAGCTTGGACAGGGCTTTAAACGAGCAGTACTTC.

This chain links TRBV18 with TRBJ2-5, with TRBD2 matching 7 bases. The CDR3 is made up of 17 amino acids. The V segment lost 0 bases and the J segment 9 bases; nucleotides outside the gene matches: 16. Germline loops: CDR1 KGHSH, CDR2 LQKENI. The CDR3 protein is CASSPPSSRGLEGAQYF. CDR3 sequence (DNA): TGTGCCAGCTCACCACCCTCGTCGCGAGGACTAGAAGGGGCCCAGTACTTC.

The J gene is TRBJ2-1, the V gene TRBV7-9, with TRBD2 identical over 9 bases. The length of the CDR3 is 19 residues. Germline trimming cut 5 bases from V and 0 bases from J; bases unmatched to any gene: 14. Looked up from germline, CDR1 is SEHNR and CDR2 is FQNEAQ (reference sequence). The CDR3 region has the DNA TGTGCCAGCAGCCCCCGCGTAGCGGGGGCCTTGAGCTCCTACAATGAGCAGTTCTTC. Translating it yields CASSPRVAGALSSYNEQFF.

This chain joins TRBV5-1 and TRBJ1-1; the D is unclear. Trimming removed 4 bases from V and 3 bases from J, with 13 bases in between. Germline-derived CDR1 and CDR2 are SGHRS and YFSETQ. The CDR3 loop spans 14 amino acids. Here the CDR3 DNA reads TGCGCCAGCAGCCTCGGTAGCGTTCACACTGAAGCTTTCTTT. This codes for CASSLGSVHTEAFF.

The CDR3 is CASSQDDGRAYEQYF. Written as DNA, the CDR3 is TGCGCCAGCAGCCAAGATGACGGCAGGGCCTACGAGCAGTACTTC. V usage is TRBV4-1 and J usage is TRBJ2-7; D possibly corresponds to TRBD1 (5 bases). CDR1 MGHRA and CDR2 YSYEKL come from the germline V gene. This CDR3 has 15 amino acids. Trimming took 0 bases from V and 2 from J, leaving 11 bases between them.

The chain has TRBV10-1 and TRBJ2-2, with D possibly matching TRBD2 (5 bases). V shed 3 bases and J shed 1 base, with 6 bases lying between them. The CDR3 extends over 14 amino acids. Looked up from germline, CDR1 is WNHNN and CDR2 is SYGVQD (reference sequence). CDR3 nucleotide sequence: TGCGCCAGCAGTGATGCGGGGAACACCGGGGAGCTGTTTTTT. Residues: CASSDAGNTGELFF.

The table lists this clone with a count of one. CDR3 sequence (DNA): TGTGCCAGCAGCACCCGGACTAGCGGGGTCGGGGAGCTGTTTTTT. Translating it yields CASSTRTSGVGELFF. V and J are TRBV3-1 (or the pseudogene TRBV3-2) and TRBJ2-2; 12 bases map to TRBD2. J was trimmed by 7 bases and V by 5 bases; bases with no gene match: 5. This CDR3 is 15 amino acids long. Germline V lookup: CDR1 LGHDT, CDR2 YNNKEL (reference sequence).

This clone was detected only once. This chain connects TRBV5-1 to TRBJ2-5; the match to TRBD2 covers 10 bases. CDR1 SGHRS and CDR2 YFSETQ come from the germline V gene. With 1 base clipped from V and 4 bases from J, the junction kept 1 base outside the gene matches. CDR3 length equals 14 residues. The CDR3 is CASSLPSGGETQYF. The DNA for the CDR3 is TGCGCCAGCAGCTTGCCTAGCGGGGGAGAGACCCAGTACTTC.

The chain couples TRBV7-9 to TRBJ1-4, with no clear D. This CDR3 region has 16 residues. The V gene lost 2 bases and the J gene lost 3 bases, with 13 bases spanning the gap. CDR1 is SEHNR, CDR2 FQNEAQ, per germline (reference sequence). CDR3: CASSLMRPGANEKLFF. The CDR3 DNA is TGTGCCAGCAGCTTAATGAGACCCGGAGCTAATGAAAAACTGTTTTTT. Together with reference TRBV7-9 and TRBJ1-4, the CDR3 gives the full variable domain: DTGVSQNPRHKITKRGQNVTFRCDPISEHNRLYWYRQTLGQGPEFLTYFQNEAQLEKSRLLSDRFSAERPKGSFSTLEIQRTEQGDSAMYLCASSLMRPGANEKLFFGSGTQLSVL.

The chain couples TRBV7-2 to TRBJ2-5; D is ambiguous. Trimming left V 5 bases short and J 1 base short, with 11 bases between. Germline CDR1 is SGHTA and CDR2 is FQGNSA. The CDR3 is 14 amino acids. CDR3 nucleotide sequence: TGTGCCAGCAGCGAGGCCGGGTCCCAAGAGACCCAGTACTTC. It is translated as CASSEAGSQETQYF.

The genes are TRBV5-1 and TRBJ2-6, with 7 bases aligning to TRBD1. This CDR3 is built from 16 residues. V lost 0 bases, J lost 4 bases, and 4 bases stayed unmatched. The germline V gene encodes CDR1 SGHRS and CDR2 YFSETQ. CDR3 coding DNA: TGCGCCAGCAGCTTGGGAACAGGGGTCGGGGCCAACGTCCTGACTTTC. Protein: CASSLGTGVGANVLTF. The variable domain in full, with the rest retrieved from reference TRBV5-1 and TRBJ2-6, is KAGVTQTPRYLIKTRGQQVTLSCSPISGHRSVSWYQQTPGQGLQFLFEYFSETQRNKGNFPGRFSGRQFSNSRSEMNVSTLELGDSALYLCASSLGTGVGANVLTFGAGSRLTVL.

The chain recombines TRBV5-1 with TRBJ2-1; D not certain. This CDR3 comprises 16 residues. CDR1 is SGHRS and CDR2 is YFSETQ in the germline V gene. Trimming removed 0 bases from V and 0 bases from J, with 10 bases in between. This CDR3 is CASSLALVSSYNEQFF. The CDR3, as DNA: TGCGCCAGCAGCTTGGCCTTGGTGAGCTCCTACAATGAGCAGTTCTTC.

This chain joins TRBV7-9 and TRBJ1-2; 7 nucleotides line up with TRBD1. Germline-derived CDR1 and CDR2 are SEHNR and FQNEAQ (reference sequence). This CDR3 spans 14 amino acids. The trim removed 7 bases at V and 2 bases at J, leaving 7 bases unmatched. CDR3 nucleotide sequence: TGTGCCAGCACCCCCACAGGGGCGAACTATGGCTACACCTTC. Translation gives CASTPTGANYGYTF.

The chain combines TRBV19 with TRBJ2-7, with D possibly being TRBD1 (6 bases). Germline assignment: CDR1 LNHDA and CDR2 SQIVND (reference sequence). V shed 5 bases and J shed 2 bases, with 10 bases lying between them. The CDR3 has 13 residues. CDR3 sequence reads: CASSASGAYEQYF. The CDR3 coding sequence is TGTGCCAGTAGTGCTTCAGGGGCCTACGAGCAGTACTTC.

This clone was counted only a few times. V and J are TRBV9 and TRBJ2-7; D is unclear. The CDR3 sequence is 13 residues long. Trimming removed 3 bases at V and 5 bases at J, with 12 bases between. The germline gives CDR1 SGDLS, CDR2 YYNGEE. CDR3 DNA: TGTGCCAGCAGCGAGCTCTCAGGCCACGAGCAGTACTTC. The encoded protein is CASSELSGHEQYF.

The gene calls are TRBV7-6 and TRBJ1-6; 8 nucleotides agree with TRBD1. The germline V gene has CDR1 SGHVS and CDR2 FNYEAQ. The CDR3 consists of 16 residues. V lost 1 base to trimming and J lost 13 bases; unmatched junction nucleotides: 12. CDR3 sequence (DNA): TGTGCCAGCAGCTTAGGCCCCCCGGGACAGGATCTTCCCCTCCACTTT. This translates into CASSLGPPGQDLPLHF.

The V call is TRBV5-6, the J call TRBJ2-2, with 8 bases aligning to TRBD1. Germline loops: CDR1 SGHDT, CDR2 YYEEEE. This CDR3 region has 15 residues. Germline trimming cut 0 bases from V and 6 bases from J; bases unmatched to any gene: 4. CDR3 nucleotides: TGTGCCAGCAGCTTGGGGACAGGGTGGGCCGGGGAGCTGTTTTTT. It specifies CASSLGTGWAGELFF. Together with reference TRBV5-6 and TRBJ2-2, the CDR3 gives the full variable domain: DAGVTQSPTHLIKTRGQQVTLRCSPKSGHDTVSWYQQALGQGPQFIFQYYEEEERQRGNFPDRFSGHQFPNYSSELNVNALLLGDSALYLCASSLGTGWAGELFFGEGSRLTVL.

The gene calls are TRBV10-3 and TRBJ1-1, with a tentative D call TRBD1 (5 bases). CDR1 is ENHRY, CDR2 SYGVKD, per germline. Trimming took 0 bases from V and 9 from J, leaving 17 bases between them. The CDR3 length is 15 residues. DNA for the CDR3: TGTGCCATCAGTGAGTCGGCAGGGAAAAGATGGCAAGCTTTCTTT. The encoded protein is CAISESAGKRWQAFF.

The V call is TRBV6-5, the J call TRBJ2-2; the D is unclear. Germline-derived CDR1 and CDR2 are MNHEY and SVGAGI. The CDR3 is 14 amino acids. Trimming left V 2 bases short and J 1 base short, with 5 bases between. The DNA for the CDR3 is TGTGCCAGCAGTTACCTAGAGAACACCGGGGAGCTGTTTTTT. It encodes CASSYLENTGELFF.

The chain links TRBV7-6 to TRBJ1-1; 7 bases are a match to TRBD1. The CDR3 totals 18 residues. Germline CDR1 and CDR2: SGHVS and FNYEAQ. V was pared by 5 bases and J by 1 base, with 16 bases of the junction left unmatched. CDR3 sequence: CASSQGRFRQGANTEAFF. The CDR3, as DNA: TGTGCCAGCAGCCAGGGGAGGTTCCGACAGGGAGCGAACACTGAAGCTTTCTTT.

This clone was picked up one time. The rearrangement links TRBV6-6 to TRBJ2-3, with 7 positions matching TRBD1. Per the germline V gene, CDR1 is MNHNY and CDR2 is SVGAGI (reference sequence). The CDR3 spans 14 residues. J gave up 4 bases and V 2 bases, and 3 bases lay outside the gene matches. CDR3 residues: CASSYLQGADTQYF. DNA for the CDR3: TGTGCCAGCAGTTACCTGCAGGGGGCAGATACGCAGTATTTT.

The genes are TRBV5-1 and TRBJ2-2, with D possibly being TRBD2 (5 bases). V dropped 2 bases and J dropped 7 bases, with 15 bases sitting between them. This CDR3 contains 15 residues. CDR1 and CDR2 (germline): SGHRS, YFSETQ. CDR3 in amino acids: CASSFSEFRGGELFF. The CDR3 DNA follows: TGCGCCAGCAGCTTTTCCGAATTCCGGGGCGGGGAGCTGTTTTTT.